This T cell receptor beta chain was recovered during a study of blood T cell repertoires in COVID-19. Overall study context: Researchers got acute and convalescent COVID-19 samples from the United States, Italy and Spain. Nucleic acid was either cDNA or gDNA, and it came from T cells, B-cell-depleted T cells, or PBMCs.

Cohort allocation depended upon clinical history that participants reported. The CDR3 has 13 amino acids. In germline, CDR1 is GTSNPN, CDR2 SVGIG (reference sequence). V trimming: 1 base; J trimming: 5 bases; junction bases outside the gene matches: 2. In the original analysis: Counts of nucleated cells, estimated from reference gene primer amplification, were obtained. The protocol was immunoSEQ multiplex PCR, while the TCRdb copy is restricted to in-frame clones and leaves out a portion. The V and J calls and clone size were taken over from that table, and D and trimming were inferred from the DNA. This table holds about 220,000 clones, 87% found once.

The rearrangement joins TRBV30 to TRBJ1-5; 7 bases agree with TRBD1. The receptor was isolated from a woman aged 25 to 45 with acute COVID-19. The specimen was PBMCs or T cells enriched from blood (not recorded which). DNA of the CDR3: TGTGCCTGGAGTGATCAGGGGGATCAGCCCCAGCATTTT. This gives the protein CAWSDQGDQPQHF.